The clone carrying this T cell receptor (beta chain) has more than one count but fewer than ten. This sample is part of a study of blood T cell repertoires in COVID-19. The wider study: Both acute and convalescent COVID-19 samples were obtained from the United States, Italy and Spain. PBMCs, B-cell-depleted T cells, or T cells provided the cDNA or gDNA that made up the material.

Generated by immunoSEQ multiplex PCR, the TCRdb table keeps only in-frame clones and is missing some. This sample yields 150,000 to 200,000 clones, of which about 81% are seen a single time; more than 9.5% belongs to the top ten. The V and J ends lost 5 bases and 5 bases, in that order; junction bases with no gene match: 5. There are 14 residues in the CDR3. From germline, CDR1 is SEHNR and CDR2 FQNEAQ (reference sequence). This rearrangement joins TRBV7-9 to TRBJ2-1; 8 bases match TRBD2. The receptor comes from a man aged 55 to 69 with active or convalescent COVID-19. Sequenced material: peripheral blood. For the CDR3, the DNA is TGTGCCAGCAGCCGGGGGGGCACTCACAATGAGCAGTTCTTC. Amino acids: CASSRGGTHNEQFF.